This TCR beta chain is from a study of cytomegalovirus exposure and HLA in healthy donors. Study-wide results and caveats: CMV antigen specificity of a few CMV-associated chains was confirmed in vitro.

A note on this clone: The target antigen is unknown.

The protocol was immunoSEQ multiplex PCR, while the TCRdb copy is restricted to in-frame clones and leaves out a portion. The table records approximately 97,000 clones, roughly 94% of them present only once. V trimming: 5 bases; J trimming: 5 bases; junction bases outside the gene matches: 6. This CDR3 has 13 amino acids. In germline, CDR1 is SGHVS, CDR2 FNYEAQ. The material sequenced was PBMCs. The chain combines TRBV7-6 with TRBJ2-7, with 7 bases that match TRBD1. The TCR sequence derives from a woman between 18 and 29 years old in good health and CMV-seronegative. For the CDR3, the DNA is TGTGCCAGCAGCCCCGACAGGGAAAACGAGCAGTACTTC. This gives the protein CASSPDRENEQYF.